The 19 T cell receptor beta chains below come from one sample, sequenced in a study of vaccination effects on CD4 cells after COVID-19. Cells that had been cultured for roughly eleven days were the source of isolated CD4+ T cells. The person acquired a PCR-confirmed SARS-CoV-2 infection between March and December 2020. All study participants received two doses of BNT162b2 or mRNA-1273 vaccine. Produced via immunoSEQ multiplex PCR; TCRdb's table is partial and in-frame only. The table includes 40,000 to 55,000 clones, approximately 82% detected once. These receptors are not linked to any known antigen. The sample in question was CD4+ T cells from PBMCs cultured without peptide, obtained after COVID-19 vaccination. All receptors derive from a human donor who had a prior SARS-CoV-2 infection.

V and J are TRBV5-4 and TRBJ1-2; TRBD1 might be the D (5 bases). Germline lookup yields CDR1 SGHNT and CDR2 YYREEE (reference sequence). The CDR3 extends over 13 amino acids. Trimming left V 5 bases short and J 5 bases short, with 13 bases between. Here the CDR3 reads CASSEGRRYGYTF. The CDR3 region has the DNA TGTGCCAGCAGTGAGGGGAGGAGGTATGGCTACACCTTC.

This clone showed up just a few times. V usage is TRBV5-1 and J usage is TRBJ2-1, with D perhaps matching TRBD1 (6 bases). There are 14 residues in the CDR3. The V gene's germline CDR1 is SGHRS and CDR2 YFSETQ. The V and J ends lost 4 bases and 0 bases respectively, with 8 bases between them. CDR3: CASSGGSSYNEQFF. The CDR3, as DNA: TGCGCCAGCAGCGGGGGCAGCTCCTACAATGAGCAGTTCTTC.

The chain uses TRBV18 and TRBJ2-1; 8 bases line up with TRBD2. V lost 0 bases and J lost 4; bases outside the gene matches: 2. This CDR3 region has 15 residues. The germline V gene encodes CDR1 KGHSH and CDR2 LQKENI. CDR3 region: CASSPPSGSYNEQFF. Written as DNA, the CDR3 is TGTGCCAGCTCACCACCCAGCGGGAGTTACAATGAGCAGTTCTTC.

The J gene is TRBJ1-2, the V gene TRBV18; 7 bases align to TRBD1. The CDR3 loop spans 13 amino acids. Per the germline V gene, CDR1 is KGHSH and CDR2 is LQKENI. V trimming: 6 bases; J trimming: 3 bases; junction bases outside the gene matches: 4. The CDR3: CASSRGADYGYTF. The CDR3 region has the DNA TGTGCCAGCTCCAGGGGGGCTGACTATGGCTACACCTTC. The full variable domain, its missing parts supplied by reference TRBV18 and TRBJ1-2, is NAGVMQNPRHLVRRRGQEARLRCSPMKGHSHVYWYRQLPEEGLKFMVYLQKENIIDESGMPKERFSAEFPKEGPSILRIQQVVRGDSAAYFCASSRGADYGYTFGSGTRLTVV.

V gene TRBV7-2 combines with J gene TRBJ2-3; 10 positions match TRBD1. Germline values: CDR1 SGHTA, CDR2 FQGNSA. Trimming took 5 bases from V and 2 from J; bases not matched to a gene: 16. The length of the CDR3 is 19 residues. In DNA form, the CDR3 reads TGTGCCAGCAGCCCTAGGGACAGGGGTCGAGCGGGGTACACAGATACGCAGTATTTT. It translates to CASSPRDRGRAGYTDTQYF.

The chain is built from TRBV7-3 and TRBJ2-6, with 7 bases fitting TRBD1. The CDR3 length is 16 residues. Germline CDR1 and CDR2: SGHTA and FQGTGA. With 5 bases clipped from V and 0 bases from J, the junction kept 4 bases outside the gene matches. In nucleotides, the CDR3 is TGTGCCAGCAGCCCGGGACAGAGCTCTGGGGCCAACGTCCTGACTTTC. This codes for CASSPGQSSGANVLTF.

The chain employs TRBV10-3 and TRBJ1-1; no firm D call. V dropped 0 bases and J dropped 10 bases, with 12 bases sitting between them. The germline V gene encodes CDR1 ENHRY and CDR2 SYGVKD. This CDR3 region has 13 residues. The CDR3 reads CAISESNGFRAFF. The CDR3 DNA is TGTGCCATCAGTGAGTCGAATGGCTTTAGAGCTTTCTTT.

This chain joins TRBV2 and TRBJ2-1; D is unresolved. Germline V lookup: CDR1 SNHLY, CDR2 FYNNEI. The CDR3 covers 14 residues. Trimming removed 0 bases from V and 9 bases from J, with 12 bases in between. The CDR3 coding sequence is TGTGCCAGCAGTGAAGCGGTTCGAGAAGGTGAGCAGTTCTTC. Protein: CASSEAVREGEQFF.

V and J are TRBV10-3 and TRBJ2-7; 9 bases are a match to TRBD2. The germline V gene has CDR1 ENHRY and CDR2 SYGVKD. This CDR3 has 16 residues. The V gene end was trimmed by 0 bases and the J gene end by 5 bases; junction bases not matched to a gene: 8. The CDR3 nucleotides are TGTGCCATCAGTGAGTCGGTTCTAGCGGGATCAGACGAGCAGTACTTC. Translating gives CAISESVLAGSDEQYF.

The V call is TRBV5-1, the J call TRBJ1-1; D possibly corresponds to TRBD1 (5 bases). The V gene's germline CDR1 is SGHRS and CDR2 YFSETQ. The CDR3 is 12 residues long. Trimming removed 1 base at V and 7 bases at J, with 8 bases between. This chain's CDR3 is CASSLLQGEAFF. CDR3 DNA: TGCGCCAGCAGCTTGTTGCAGGGTGAAGCTTTCTTT.

The chain joins TRBV7-3 to TRBJ2-5; a possible D gene is TRBD2 (6 bases). V shed 3 bases and J shed 2 bases, with 10 bases lying between them. There are 14 residues in the CDR3. The germline CDR1 and CDR2 sequences are SGHTA and FQGTGA. CDR3: CASSFAGKQETQYF. CDR3 sequence (DNA): TGTGCCAGCAGCTTCGCGGGGAAACAAGAGACCCAGTACTTC.

This chain uses TRBV9 with TRBJ2-2, with D maybe TRBD2 (6 bases). This CDR3 has 16 amino acids. V lost 3 bases, J lost 3 bases, and 15 bases lay in between. Per germline, CDR1 SGDLS and CDR2 YYNGEE. CDR3 DNA: TGTGCCAGCAGCGACACCGGGACTCTATACACCGGGGAGCTGTTTTTT. It yields the protein CASSDTGTLYTGELFF. Full variable domain (rest looked up from reference TRBV9 and TRBJ2-2): DSGVTQTPKHLITATGQRVTLRCSPRSGDLSVYWYQQSLDQGLQFLIQYYNGEERAKGNILERFSAQQFPDLHSELNLSSLELGDSALYFCASSDTGTLYTGELFFGEGSRLTVL.

The genes are TRBV6-2 or TRBV6-3 and TRBJ1-2, with D perhaps TRBD1 (5 bases). Per germline, CDR1 MNHEY and CDR2 SVGEGT. The CDR3 covers 15 residues. Trimming removed 5 bases at V and 0 bases at J, with 13 bases between. Here the CDR3 reads CASSDGTAANYGYTF. As DNA, the CDR3 is TGTGCCAGCAGTGACGGGACGGCTGCTAACTATGGCTACACCTTC.

The J gene is TRBJ2-1, the V gene TRBV2, with 10 bases fitting TRBD2. The V gene's germline CDR1 is SNHLY and CDR2 FYNNEI. J gave up 5 bases and V 9 bases, and 7 bases lay outside the gene matches. The CDR3 is 14 residues long. As DNA, the CDR3 is TGTGCCAGTCACCGGACTAGCGGCAACAATGAGCAGTTCTTC. Its protein is CASHRTSGNNEQFF.

The chain uses TRBV13 and TRBJ2-7; 10 nucleotides align to TRBD1. This CDR3 comprises 15 residues. The junction had 7 bases not matched to a gene; V was cut back by 6 bases and J by 2 bases. Germline CDR1 and CDR2: PRHDT and FYEKMQ (reference sequence). This CDR3 is CASSLRDRGTYEQYF. CDR3 in DNA: TGTGCCAGCAGTCTCCGGGACAGGGGAACCTACGAGCAGTACTTC.

The chain has TRBV30 and TRBJ1-2; 8 bases line up with TRBD1. Germline-derived CDR1 and CDR2 are GTSNPN and SVGIG (reference sequence). Trimming took 6 bases from V and 0 from J; bases not matched to a gene: 9. The CDR3 sequence is 15 residues long. DNA of the CDR3: TGTGCCTGCCAGGGACAGGAAGGCTCTAACTATGGCTACACCTTC. Translated, it gives CACQGQEGSNYGYTF. Full variable domain (missing parts from reference TRBV30 and TRBJ1-2): SQTIHQWPATLVQPVGSPLSLECTVEGTSNPNLYWYRQAAGRGLQLLFYSVGIGQISSEVPQNLSASRPQDRQFILSSKKLLLSDSGFYLCACQGQEGSNYGYTFGSGTRLTVV.

This chain links TRBV5-1 with TRBJ2-3; 7 bases align to TRBD2. The J segment lost 4 bases and the V segment lost 2 bases, leaving 4 bases of the junction unmatched. CDR1 SGHRS and CDR2 YFSETQ come from the germline V gene. The CDR3 has 14 amino acids. The CDR3 DNA reads as TGCGCCAGCAGCTTTGAAGGGAGGGCAGATACGCAGTATTTT. Translated, it gives CASSFEGRADTQYF.

V and J are TRBV7-2 and TRBJ1-2; maybe TRBD1 (5 bases). V lost 5 bases and J 0 bases, leaving 13 bases between the germline ends. The CDR3 consists of 15 residues. Germline CDR1 SGHTA, CDR2 FQGNSA. DNA of the CDR3: TGTGCCAGCAGCCCATGGGGGATAACTAACTATGGCTACACCTTC. This gives the protein CASSPWGITNYGYTF. The entire variable domain, with the rest obtained from reference TRBV7-2 and TRBJ1-2, is as follows: GAGVSQSPSNKVTEKGKDVELRCDPISGHTALYWYRQSLGQGLEFLIYFQGNSAPDKSGLPSDRFSAERTGGSVSTLTIQRTQQEDSAVYLCASSPWGITNYGYTFGSGTRLTVV.

V gene TRBV5-5 combines with J gene TRBJ1-6; D remains unclear. The CDR3 has 17 amino acids. The germline CDR1 and CDR2 sequences are SGHKS and YYEKEE (reference sequence). V was shortened by 0 bases and J by 4 bases, with 14 bases between the two germline ends. The CDR3 nucleotides are TGTGCCAGCAGCTTGGCTGGGGTCGGAGGATATAATTCACCCCTCCACTTT. It specifies CASSLAGVGGYNSPLHF.